Presented here are 6 T cell receptor beta chains from one specimen sequenced in a study of Ad26.COV2.S vaccination and SARS-CoV-2 variants. Repertoires were generated with immunoSEQ multiplex PCR, while TCRdb's copy carries only in-frame clones and drops some. In the table there are roughly 150,000 clones, about nine tenths of which are singletons. The sequences come from peripheral blood, collected after recovery from COVID-19. Receptors originate from a human donor who had recovered from COVID-19.

This chain uses TRBV5-1 with TRBJ2-3; D possibly corresponds to TRBD2 (5 bases). Germline lookup yields CDR1 SGHRS and CDR2 YFSETQ. Between the trimmed V and J ends, which lost 4 bases and 0 bases, there was a span of 15 bases. CDR3 length equals 16 residues. The CDR3 coding sequence is TGCGCCAGCAGCGGGAGTTGGGCGACCAGCACAGATACGCAGTATTTT. Translation gives CASSGSWATSTDTQYF.

This clone was counted a single time. The chain is built from TRBV27 and TRBJ2-3; TRBD2 matches 10 bases. Looked up from germline, CDR1 is MNHEY and CDR2 is SMNVEV (reference sequence). V lost 1 base and J lost 4; bases outside the gene matches: 5. This CDR3 spans 16 amino acids. The CDR3 protein is CASSLFPAGGPDTQYF. The DNA of the CDR3 is TGTGCCAGCAGTTTATTCCCAGCGGGGGGGCCAGATACGCAGTATTTT.

The DNA of the CDR3 is TGTGCCAGTAGTGTAAAGAACACCGGGGAGCTGTTTTTT. Translated, it gives CASSVKNTGELFF. This rearrangement joins TRBV19 to TRBJ2-2, with D uncertain. Germline V gene data show CDR1 as LNHDA and CDR2 as SQIVND (reference sequence). There are 13 residues in the CDR3. V dropped 5 bases and J dropped 1 base, with 5 bases sitting between them.

The chain is built from TRBV6-2 or TRBV6-3 and TRBJ2-1, with 9 bases aligning to TRBD1. Per germline, CDR1 MNHEY and CDR2 SVGEGT. The CDR3 totals 14 residues. V shed 6 bases and J 4 bases; nucleotides not matched to a gene: 4. The CDR3 DNA sequence: TGTGCCAGCAGCCGGACAGGGGTTTACAATGAGCAGTTCTTC. Protein: CASSRTGVYNEQFF.

The chain joins TRBV7-2 to TRBJ2-1; D not certain. Trimming shortened V by 5 bases and J by 3 bases, and 8 bases separated the two germline ends. The germline V gene has CDR1 SGHTA and CDR2 FQGNSA. The CDR3 is 13 amino acids. The CDR3 loop is CASSPHFYNEQFF. The CDR3 bases are TGTGCCAGCAGCCCGCATTTCTACAATGAGCAGTTCTTC.

The J gene is TRBJ1-2, the V gene TRBV28, with D possibly TRBD1 on 5 matching bases. Trimming took 7 bases from V and 7 from J, leaving 25 bases between them. CDR1 MDHEN and CDR2 SYDVKM come from the germline V gene. The CDR3 has 16 amino acids. The CDR3 loop reads CASTSPSGGGKPGYTF. CDR3 nucleotide sequence: TGTGCCAGCACAAGTCCAAGTGGTGGGGGGAAACCTGGCTACACCTTC.